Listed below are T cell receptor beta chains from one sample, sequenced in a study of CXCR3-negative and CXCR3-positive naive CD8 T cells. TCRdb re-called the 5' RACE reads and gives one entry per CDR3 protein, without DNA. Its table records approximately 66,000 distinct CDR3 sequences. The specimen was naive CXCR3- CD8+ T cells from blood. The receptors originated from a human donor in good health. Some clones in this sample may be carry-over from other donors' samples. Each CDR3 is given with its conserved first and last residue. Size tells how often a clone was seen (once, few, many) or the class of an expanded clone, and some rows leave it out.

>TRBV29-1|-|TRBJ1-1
CSVEMRGGEPEAFF
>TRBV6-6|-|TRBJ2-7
CASSYSLYEQYF
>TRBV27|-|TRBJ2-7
CASSYSSSYEQYF
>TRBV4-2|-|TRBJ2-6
CASEQGSGANVLTF
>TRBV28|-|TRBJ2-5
CASSSKGGTVYQETQYF
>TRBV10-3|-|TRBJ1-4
CAISENRGKEKLFF
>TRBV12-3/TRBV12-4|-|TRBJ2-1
CASSSGTGGFNEQFF
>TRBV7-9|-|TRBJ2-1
CASSDGQGAYNEQFF
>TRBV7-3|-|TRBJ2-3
CASSFQGADTQYF
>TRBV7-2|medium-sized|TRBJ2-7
CASSLGSYEQYF
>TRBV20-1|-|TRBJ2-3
CSTAGGRGDTQYF
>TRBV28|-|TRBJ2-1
CASSFEGTSGFYNEQFF
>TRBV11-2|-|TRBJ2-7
CASSFTGGTYEQYF
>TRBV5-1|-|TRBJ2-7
CASSLVGSDYEQYF
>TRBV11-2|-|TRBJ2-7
CASSETGNYEQYF
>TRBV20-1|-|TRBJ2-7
CSAREDYEQYF
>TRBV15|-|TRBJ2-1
CATSLRGREYNEQFF
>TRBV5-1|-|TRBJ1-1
CARHKGGYTEAFF
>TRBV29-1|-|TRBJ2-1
CSRLAGEDNEQFF
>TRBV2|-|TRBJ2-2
CASRTDSANTGELFF
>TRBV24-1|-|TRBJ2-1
CATSDLGDGDNEQFF
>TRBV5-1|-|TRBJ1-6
CASTLGRDHSPLHF
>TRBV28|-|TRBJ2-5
CASSFPEEETQYF
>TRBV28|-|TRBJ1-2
CASSLTDSTYGYTF
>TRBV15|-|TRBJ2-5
CATSRVGGGWETQYF
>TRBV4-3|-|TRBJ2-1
CASSPSSGGQYEQFF
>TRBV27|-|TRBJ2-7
CASSLKVVPYEQYF
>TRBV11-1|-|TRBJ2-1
CASSPYPRSDRASEQFF
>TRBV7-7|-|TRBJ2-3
CASSVGTMPPLDTQYF
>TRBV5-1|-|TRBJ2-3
CASSSRTDTQYF
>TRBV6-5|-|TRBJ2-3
CASSYGTGVDTQYF
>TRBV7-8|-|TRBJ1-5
CASSYRGNQPQHF
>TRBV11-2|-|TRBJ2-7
CASSWGTPTYEQYF
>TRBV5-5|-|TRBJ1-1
CASSLVEREGNTEAFF
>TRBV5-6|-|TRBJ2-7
CASSFVGGPPREQYF
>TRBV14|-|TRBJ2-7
CASSQFSGVYEQYF
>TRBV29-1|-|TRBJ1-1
CSVPQGAGAFF
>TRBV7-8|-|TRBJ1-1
CASTNSRATEAFF
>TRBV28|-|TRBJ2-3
CASNSGTNTDTQYF
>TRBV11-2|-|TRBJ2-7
CASSSIGTSLQSSYEQYF
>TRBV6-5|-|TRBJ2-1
CASTPSPASSYNEQFF
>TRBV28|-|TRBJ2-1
CASSFPSGRAGFEQFF
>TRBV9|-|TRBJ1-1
CASSSAGAGGVVAFF
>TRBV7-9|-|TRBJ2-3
CASSFRTDTQYF
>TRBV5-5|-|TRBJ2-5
CASSLPGLAGAETQYF
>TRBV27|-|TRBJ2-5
CASSPRPKGTDETQYF
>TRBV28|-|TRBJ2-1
CASSFLLVYNEQFF
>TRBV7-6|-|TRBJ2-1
CASSQVGGGEKTYNEQFF
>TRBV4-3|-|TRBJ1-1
CASSRGTDEAFF
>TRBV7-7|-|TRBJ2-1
CASVSAQNEQFF
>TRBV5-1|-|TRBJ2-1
CASSSTGGSYNEQFF
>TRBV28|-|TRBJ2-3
CASISTGPDRSTDTQYF
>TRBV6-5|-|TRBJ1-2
CASSYTTGTGYGYTF
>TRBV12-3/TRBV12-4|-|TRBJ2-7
CASSDWTGGHHELYF
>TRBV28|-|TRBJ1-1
CASSFMRNTEAFF